The clone carrying this T cell receptor (beta chain) was counted many times. Its antigen remains unknown. These data come from a study of T-cell memory formation after mild COVID-19. Looking at the study overall: The TCR clusters were mostly specific to one donor. Overall study results and limits: Cross-reactive memory apparently joined, as some responding clones appeared in pre-infection memory.

In TCRdb, the 5' RACE reads were re-called with MiXCR into one record per CDR3 protein. Of about 320,000 distinct CDR3 sequences in the sample, 14% were seen once. Germline values: CDR1 SGDLS, CDR2 YYNGEE. V shed 5 bases, J shed 5 bases, and the junction held 6 bases outside the gene matches. The CDR3 extends over 13 amino acids. The rearrangement joins TRBV9 to TRBJ2-5; 7 positions match TRBD1. Material: PBMCs or a T cell subset sorted from them (not recorded which). This sequence originates from a man aged 18 to 29 who had mild COVID-19 (a few samples of this study predate the infection). Cell type and time point are not known. The CDR3: CASRHTGEETQYF. CDR3 coding DNA: TGTGCCAGCAGGCATACAGGGGAGGAGACCCAGTACTTC.